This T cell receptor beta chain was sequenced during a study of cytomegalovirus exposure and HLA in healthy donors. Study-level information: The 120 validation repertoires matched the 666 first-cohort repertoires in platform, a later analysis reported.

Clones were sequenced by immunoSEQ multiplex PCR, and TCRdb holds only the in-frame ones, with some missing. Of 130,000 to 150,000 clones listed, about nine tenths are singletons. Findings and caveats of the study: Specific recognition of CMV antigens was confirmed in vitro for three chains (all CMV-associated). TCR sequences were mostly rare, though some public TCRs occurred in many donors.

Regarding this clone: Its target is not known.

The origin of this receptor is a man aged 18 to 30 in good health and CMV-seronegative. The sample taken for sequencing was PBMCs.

Here the CDR3 reads CASSLLETQYF. DNA for the CDR3: TGTGCCAGCAGCCTTCTAGAGACCCAGTACTTC. The chain recombines TRBV5-6 with TRBJ2-5; D unresolved. Per germline, CDR1 SGHDT and CDR2 YYEEEE. This CDR3 has 11 amino acids. Trimming left V 4 bases short and J 4 bases short, with 5 bases between.